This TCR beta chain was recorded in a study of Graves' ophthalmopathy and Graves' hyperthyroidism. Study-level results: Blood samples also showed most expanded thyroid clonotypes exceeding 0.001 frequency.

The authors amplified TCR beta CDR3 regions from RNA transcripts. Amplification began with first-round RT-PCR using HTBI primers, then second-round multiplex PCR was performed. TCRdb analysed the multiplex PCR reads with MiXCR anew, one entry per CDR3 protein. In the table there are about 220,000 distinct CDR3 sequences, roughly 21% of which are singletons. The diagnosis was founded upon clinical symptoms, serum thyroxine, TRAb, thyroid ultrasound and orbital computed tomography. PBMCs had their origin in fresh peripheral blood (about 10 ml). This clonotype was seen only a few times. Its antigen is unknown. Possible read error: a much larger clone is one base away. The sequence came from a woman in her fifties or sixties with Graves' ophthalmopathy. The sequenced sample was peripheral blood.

CDR3 coding DNA: TGTGCCAGCAGCTTAGCTTCTAGCGTTCAGCAGTACTTC. It specifies CASSLASSVQQYF. The V gene is TRBV7-2, the J gene TRBJ2-7; weak D call: TRBD2 (6 bases). V lost 0 bases, J lost 8 bases, and 11 bases lay in between. Germline CDR1 SGHTA, CDR2 FQGNSA. There are 13 residues in the CDR3.